These 2 T cell receptor beta chains were sequenced from one sample in a study of cytomegalovirus exposure and HLA in healthy donors. Primers included in the PCR were 60 Vbeta and 13 Jbeta primers. Using immunoSEQ multiplex PCR, the repertoire was profiled, and TCRdb retains in-frame clones only, with some absent. The table lists about 90,000 clones, 76% of them singletons, with 15% to 20% in the top ten. Sequencing was performed on PBMCs. These receptors came from a woman aged 60-75 years in good health and CMV-seropositive.

The rearrangement links TRBV9 to TRBJ2-1; 13 bases are a match to TRBD2. The V segment lost 3 bases and the J segment 10 bases; nucleotides outside the gene matches: 4. CDR1 and CDR2 from the germline V gene are SGDLS and YYNGEE. CDR3 length: 14 amino acids. Here the CDR3 DNA reads TGTGCCAGCAGCGAGGGACTAGCGGGACGGGAGCAGTTCTTC. Its protein product is CASSEGLAGREQFF.

The gene calls are TRBV29-1 and TRBJ1-5; TRBD1 is a possible D gene (5 bases). Germline assignment: CDR1 SQVTM and CDR2 ANQGSEA. There are 17 residues in the CDR3. V gave up 5 bases and J gave up 0 bases, with 20 bases separating them. This CDR3 is CSVSLAGPGYSNQPQHF. Here the CDR3 DNA reads TGCAGCGTTTCGCTCGCAGGGCCGGGCTATAGCAATCAGCCCCAGCATTTT.